This T cell receptor (beta chain) emerged from a study of blood T cell repertoires in COVID-19. About the study: Sites across the United States, Italy and Spain contributed samples from acute and convalescent COVID-19. PBMCs, B-cell-depleted T cells, or T cells were the source of the cDNA or gDNA that made up the material.

Trimming shortened V by 0 bases and J by 4 bases, and 13 bases separated the two germline ends. Looked up from germline, CDR1 is SGDLS and CDR2 is YYNGEE. CDR3 length equals 15 residues. This clone showed up just once. Source study methods: Estimation of nucleated cell counts was performed using reference gene primer amplification. Libraries were prepared by immunoSEQ multiplex PCR; TCRdb keeps only in-frame clonotypes and omits some of them. V and J calls and clone size come straight from that table; D and trimming were deduced from the DNA. This sample has tens of thousands of clones, with roughly four fifths found just once.

The clonotype originates from a woman in her 70s with acute or convalescent COVID-19. The gene calls are TRBV9 and TRBJ2-5; D might be TRBD2 (5 bases). Sequenced input: peripheral blood. The CDR3 DNA sequence: TGTGCCAGCAGCGTAGCTAGTGTGGCGGGAGAGACCCAGTACTTC. The encoded protein is CASSVASVAGETQYF.